This T cell receptor beta chain derives from a study of T cells in Graves' hyperthyroidism and ophthalmopathy. RNA transcripts served as the template for amplifying TCR beta CDR3 regions. The TCR CDR3 was amplified in a first-round RT-PCR using the HTBI primer set. TCRdb fed the multiplex PCR reads into MiXCR, producing one record per CDR3 protein. The repertoire holds approximately 710,000 distinct CDR3 sequences, with 15% to 20% as singletons. The V and J ends lost 6 bases and 3 bases respectively, with 20 bases between them. From germline, CDR1 is SQVTM and CDR2 ANQGSEA. The CDR3 has 16 residues. The table lists this clonotype with a few counts.

The receptor was derived from a man aged 45 to 65 with Graves' hyperthyroidism. The genes are TRBV29-1 and TRBJ2-2, with a tentative D call TRBD2 (6 bases). Sequences were obtained from blood. The CDR3 loop reads CSVTGTPRGDTGELFF. The CDR3 DNA is TGCAGCGTAACCGGGACTCCTCGAGGTGACACCGGGGAGCTGTTTTTT.